Listed below are T cell receptor beta chains from one sample, sequenced in a study of blood T cell repertoires in COVID-19. Only in-frame clones appear in the TCRdb table, and some are missing; sequencing was by immunoSEQ multiplex PCR. The table lists roughly 200,000 clones, about 80% of them singletons. Sample: peripheral blood. These receptors were taken from a man between 45 and 60 years old with active or convalescent COVID-19. CDR3s include the opening cysteine and the closing phenylalanine or tryptophan. D genes are given only for firm matches. Part of the rows lack a size; the others show once, few, many or a class for expanded clones.

V	D	J	size	DNA	CDR3
TRBV3-1/TRBV3-2	TRBD1	TRBJ2-5	once	TGTGCCAGCAGCCTCGGACAGGGGCGGGAGACCCAGTACTTC	CASSLGQGRETQYF
TRBV27	TRBD2	TRBJ2-1	.	TGTGCCAGCAGAGAGCGGGGGGCGTACAATGAGCAGTTCTTC	CASRERGAYNEQFF
TRBV11-2	.	TRBJ1-1	.	TGTGCCAGCAACCACCCCCTGACAGACCTGAACACTGAAGCTTTCTTT	CASNHPLTDLNTEAFF
TRBV11-2	.	TRBJ2-1	.	TGTGCCAGCAGCTTCGCCGCGTACAATGAGCAGTTCTTC	CASSFAAYNEQFF
TRBV2	.	TRBJ1-1	.	TGTGCCAGCAGTCGGAGGGAAGGGGCTTTCTTT	CASSRREGAFF
TRBV5-5	.	TRBJ2-1	.	TGTGCCAGCAGCTTGGTGGCAGGGGGGTCCTACAATGAGCAGTTCTTC	CASSLVAGGSYNEQFF
TRBV7-9	.	TRBJ1-2	.	TGTGCCAGCAGCCCGGGGGAATTTGATGGCTACACCTTC	CASSPGEFDGYTF
TRBV5-6	.	TRBJ2-7	few	TGTGCCAGCAGCTTATGGGACTTGAGCTCCTACGAGCAGTACTTC	CASSLWDLSSYEQYF
TRBV20-1	.	TRBJ2-6	.	TGCAGTGCTAGTTCCGGGGATACTGGGGCCAACGTCCTGACTTTC	CSASSGDTGANVLTF
TRBV2	TRBD1	TRBJ1-4	once	TGTGCCAGCGCCCGGGACAGGGAGTCTGAAAAACTGTTTTTT	CASARDRESEKLFF
TRBV29-1	TRBD2	TRBJ2-3	few	TGCAGCGCCGCGGAGGCTAGCGGGCTCAGGACGCAGTATTTT	CSAAEASGLRTQYF
TRBV4-1	TRBD2	TRBJ2-3	.	TGCGCCAGCAGCCAAGGGACTAGCGAAGATACGCAGTATTTT	CASSQGTSEDTQYF
TRBV12-3/TRBV12-4	.	TRBJ1-2	.	TGTGCCAGCAGCCTGAGGTATGGCTACACCTTC	CASSLRYGYTF
TRBV9	.	TRBJ2-3	.	TGTGCCAGCAGCGTAGTGGACAGCCCAGTCACAGATACGCAGTATTTT	CASSVVDSPVTDTQYF
TRBV9	.	TRBJ2-3	.	TGTGCCAGCAGCGTAGCTACAAGACAGGCGGATACGCAGTATTTT	CASSVATRQADTQYF
TRBV7-8	TRBD2	TRBJ2-1	.	TGTGCCAGCACCCAGGGGCGGGGGGGAACGAAGTTCTTC	CASTQGRGGTKFF
TRBV19	TRBD1	TRBJ2-7	.	TGTGCCAGTAGCACGGGACAGGGGGCTTGGGAGCAGTACTTC	CASSTGQGAWEQYF
TRBV7-9	TRBD1	TRBJ1-1	.	TGTGCCAGCAGCGCAAGACAGGGTGAGAAAACTGAAGCTTTCTTT	CASSARQGEKTEAFF
TRBV18	.	TRBJ1-2	.	TGTGCCAGCTCACCAGACAGCAGTTATGGCTACACCTTC	CASSPDSSYGYTF
TRBV5-1	.	TRBJ2-7	.	TGCGCCAGCAGCTTGGCCTTGGGGGGACGGGAGCAGTACTTC	CASSLALGGREQYF
TRBV6-6	TRBD1	TRBJ1-1	.	TGTGCCAGCAGTCACAATCGAGGGACAGGGTCGAACACTGAAGCTTTCTTT	CASSHNRGTGSNTEAFF
TRBV2	.	TRBJ1-5	.	TGTGCCAGCAGGTTTGACAGGAGAGGCAATCAGCCCCAGCATTTT	CASRFDRRGNQPQHF
TRBV19	TRBD2	TRBJ2-1	few	TGTGCCAGTAGAGGGTCTAGCGGGGGGACGAGCTCCTACAATGAGCAGTTCTTC	CASRGSSGGTSSYNEQFF
TRBV10-3	.	TRBJ2-3	.	TGTGCCACCCGACGAACCGCCGGGTTCACAGATACGCAGTATTTT	CATRRTAGFTDTQYF
TRBV19	.	TRBJ1-2	.	TGTGCCAGTAGTAACTCGGACAGTCGCGCTAACTATGGCTACACCTTC	CASSNSDSRANYGYTF
TRBV6-5	.	TRBJ2-3	once	TGTGCCAGCAGTTACTTTGGGCAGCCCACAGATACGCAGTATTTT	CASSYFGQPTDTQYF
TRBV5-5	TRBD1	TRBJ2-6	.	TGTGCCAGCAGACCTCCCGGACAGGGGCTACTGACTTTC	CASRPPGQGLLTF
TRBV2	.	TRBJ1-5	.	TGTGCCAGCACTTTCCTGGACAGTAGCAATCAGCCCCAGCATTTT	CASTFLDSSNQPQHF
TRBV7-2	.	TRBJ1-3	.	TGTGCCAGCAGCTTAGCGCCCCGGGAGTTGAGGGGCTCTGGAAACACCATATATTTT	CASSLAPRELRGSGNTIYF
TRBV18	TRBD1	TRBJ2-6	.	TGTGCCAGCTCACCCGGGACAGGGGTCTCAGGGGCCAACGTCCTGACTTTC	CASSPGTGVSGANVLTF
TRBV30	TRBD1	TRBJ2-7	.	TGTGCCTGGTCAGGGGGTAGCGAGCAGTACTTC	CAWSGGSEQYF
TRBV7-6	TRBD2	TRBJ2-7	.	TGTGCCAGCAGCGACTCTCTCAAGCGGGGGGCCTCCTACGAGCAGTACTTC	CASSDSLKRGASYEQYF
TRBV28	TRBD1	TRBJ2-7	.	TGTGCCAGCAGTCTCCGGGACAGAAAATCCTACGAGCAGTACTTC	CASSLRDRKSYEQYF
TRBV27	.	TRBJ2-4	once	TGTGCCAGCAGTACAGACAGGAATCTAGCCAAAAACATTCAGTACTTC	CASSTDRNLAKNIQYF
TRBV5-1	.	TRBJ2-3	.	TGCGCCAGCAGCTTAGATGGGGGCTCAGGAGATACGCAGTATTTT	CASSLDGGSGDTQYF
TRBV13	.	TRBJ1-1	.	TGTGCCAGCAGCATTGGGCTCTTACCAGGGGCGTTTGGCACTGAAGCTTTCTTT	CASSIGLLPGAFGTEAFF
TRBV6-5	TRBD1	TRBJ2-7	.	TGTGCCAGCAGGGGGGACAGGGGGTCATACGAGCAGTACTTC	CASRGDRGSYEQYF
TRBV9	.	TRBJ1-1	.	TGTGCCAGCAGCGTTTCCCCAGGCTCGAACACTGAAGCTTTCTTT	CASSVSPGSNTEAFF
TRBV29-1	.	TRBJ2-7	.	TGCAGCGTTGAAGAAACTCGGGAGCAGTACTTC	CSVEETREQYF
TRBV30	.	TRBJ2-7	.	TGTGCCTGGAGCGCAACTAGCCTCTCCTACGAGCAGTACTTC	CAWSATSLSYEQYF
TRBV7-2	TRBD2	TRBJ2-1	.	TGTGCCAGCAGCTCACCGGGACTAGCGGGAAGGGGCTCCTACAATGAGCAGTTCTTC	CASSSPGLAGRGSYNEQFF
TRBV19	TRBD1	TRBJ2-5	.	TGTGCCAGTTCAGCCAGGGGGCCGCGCAGGGAACAGTACTTC	CASSARGPRREQYF
TRBV4-3	.	TRBJ1-2	.	TGCGCCAGCAGTGTCAGAACAGGGCCCCGCGGGGGCTACACCTTC	CASSVRTGPRGGYTF
TRBV19	.	TRBJ1-1	once	TGTGCCAGTAGAGCCGAAGTTGGGAACACTGAAGCTTTCTTT	CASRAEVGNTEAFF
TRBV5-1	.	TRBJ1-3	.	TGCGCCAGCAGCTTGGAACCTTACGGGGGAAACACCATATATTTT	CASSLEPYGGNTIYF
TRBV4-1	.	TRBJ1-1	few	TGCGCCAGCAGCCAAGATCGCTCCAGGCCCAACGCCTTAGAAGCTTTCTTT	CASSQDRSRPNALEAFF
TRBV30	TRBD1	TRBJ1-5	.	TGTGCCTGGAGTGGAGGGGGCGGCAATCAGCCCCAGCATTTT	CAWSGGGGNQPQHF
TRBV18	TRBD1	TRBJ1-5	few	TGTGCCAGCTCACCGGGACAGAATCAGCCCCAGCATTTT	CASSPGQNQPQHF
TRBV5-1	TRBD2	TRBJ2-1	.	TGCGCCAGCAGCTTGGGGACTAGCGGGGGGGCGGAGCAGTTCTTC	CASSLGTSGGAEQFF
TRBV6-1	.	TRBJ1-2	.	TGTGCCAGCAGTGAAGGACAGTACTATGGCTACACCTTC	CASSEGQYYGYTF